This is a list of T cell receptor beta chains from one sample in a study of cytomegalovirus exposure and HLA in healthy donors. Using immunoSEQ multiplex PCR, the repertoire was profiled, and TCRdb retains in-frame clones only, with some absent. The sample carries approximately 190,000 clones, approximately 70% recorded once. What was sequenced was PBMCs. The origin of the receptors is a man aged 35 to 55 in good health and CMV-seropositive. CDR3s leave out the opening cysteine and the closing phenylalanine or tryptophan. D genes are given only for firm matches.

V gene	J gene	D gene	CDR3 protein
TRBV6-5	TRBJ2-7	TRBD1	ASSYGTGAYEQY
TRBV20-1	TRBJ2-1	TRBD1	SRQGNEQF
TRBV11-2	TRBJ1-1	TRBD1	ASSLNRGLSEAF
TRBV6-1	TRBJ2-1	TRBD1	ASTRTGDYNEQF
TRBV7-2	TRBJ2-3	NA	ASRRRGGVLTDTQY
TRBV27	TRBJ2-7	TRBD1	ASSPRPGQGAYEQY
TRBV5-1	TRBJ2-7	NA	ASSLGGQLIYEQY
TRBV5-1	TRBJ1-3	NA	ASSLGSSGNTIY
TRBV6-1	TRBJ1-2	NA	ASSARRERDYGYT
TRBV5-4	TRBJ2-5	NA	ASSFSEGAETQY
TRBV5-1	TRBJ1-2	NA	ASSLEGVDYGYT
TRBV9	TRBJ2-2	NA	ASSVESRAGELF
TRBV6-5	TRBJ2-2	TRBD2	AARLAGGSAGELF
TRBV5-1	TRBJ2-7	TRBD2	ASSLGLAGGPGYEQY
TRBV7-2	TRBJ2-1	TRBD2	ASSFSGGASNEQF
TRBV29-1	TRBJ2-1	NA	SVELGFSYNEQF
TRBV5-4	TRBJ2-5	NA	ASSFTRLGLMLETQY
TRBV5-1	TRBJ1-6	TRBD1	ASSQGQGAFSPLH
TRBV27	TRBJ2-7	NA	ASFFKQKAAYEQY
TRBV27	TRBJ2-7	TRBD2	ASSLAGGYEQY